These T cell receptor beta chains were read from a single sample in a study of T cell responses to AZD1222 COVID-19 vaccine. Some clones are missing from TCRdb's copy, which holds only in-frame ones; the method was immunoSEQ multiplex PCR. The sample includes some 180,000 clones, just under 90% of them seen just once. Specimen: peripheral blood, collected on day 0 of AZD1222 vaccination. The receptors derive from an adult in good health. The conserved cysteine and the conserved F or W are not part of the CDR3 here. Fields, in order: V gene, CDR3 protein.

v_call: TRBV6-5; cdr3_aa: ASNPAGGPIEQY
v_call: TRBV11-1; cdr3_aa: ASSLRTNTGELF
v_call: TRBV27; cdr3_aa: ASSLKISYEQY
v_call: TRBV15; cdr3_aa: ATSRLGGNSPLH
v_call: TRBV28; cdr3_aa: ASSLFGQGGSNYGYT
v_call: TRBV11-3; cdr3_aa: ASSLRTSGSRTGELF
v_call: TRBV2; cdr3_aa: ASSEEIGLAGNEQF
v_call: TRBV7-2; cdr3_aa: ASSSYRRLPSGANVLT
v_call: TRBV3-1/TRBV3-2; cdr3_aa: ASSHSSGSYEQY
v_call: TRBV14; cdr3_aa: ASSQAPFEQY
v_call: TRBV28; cdr3_aa: ASSSSGTRSSYNSPLH
v_call: TRBV9; cdr3_aa: ASSELIATGGRADTQY
v_call: TRBV19; cdr3_aa: ASSIEGGTGANVLT
v_call: TRBV18; cdr3_aa: ASSPTGGEVYGYT
v_call: TRBV28; cdr3_aa: ASSLLTTVRYSNQPQH
v_call: TRBV6-1; cdr3_aa: ASSEVSGIRGYYEQY
v_call: TRBV28; cdr3_aa: ASRTGGNQPQH
v_call: TRBV7-6; cdr3_aa: ASSLAPRLSSTGRNNSPLH
v_call: TRBV6-5; cdr3_aa: ASSLTEPPDTQY
v_call: TRBV6-4; cdr3_aa: ASSLSWGPKGINYGYT
v_call: TRBV11-1; cdr3_aa: ASSLRGHGYT
v_call: TRBV30; cdr3_aa: AWSVRWGARGEKLF
v_call: TRBV28; cdr3_aa: ASSPGLAGAYSPLH
v_call: TRBV6-2/TRBV6-3; cdr3_aa: ASSLPSPRGEQF
v_call: TRBV3-1/TRBV3-2; cdr3_aa: ASSPRGQLRREGYNSPLH
v_call: TRBV2; cdr3_aa: ASSPPTVSGTQY
v_call: TRBV11-2; cdr3_aa: ASSLGDRAGELF
v_call: TRBV27; cdr3_aa: ASSLLGLTGGGELF
v_call: TRBV5-5; cdr3_aa: ASSLAWTVPNTEAF
v_call: TRBV14; cdr3_aa: ASSEYRTSGGGSYNEQF
v_call: TRBV7-3; cdr3_aa: ASSSSGVSTDTQY
v_call: TRBV27; cdr3_aa: ASKGSGIYGYT
v_call: TRBV3-1/TRBV3-2; cdr3_aa: ASSRGWGSNQPQH
v_call: TRBV28; cdr3_aa: ASSPSTDTQY
v_call: TRBV3-1/TRBV3-2; cdr3_aa: ASSSQPGSGNTIY
v_call: TRBV11-2; cdr3_aa: ASSLDRTQSGEKLF
v_call: TRBV18; cdr3_aa: ASSPRQGGSYGYT
v_call: TRBV4-1; cdr3_aa: ASSQGDPHSSYNEQF
v_call: TRBV10-1; cdr3_aa: ATSPLAGGGGELF
v_call: TRBV19; cdr3_aa: ASSIIGRNTEAF
v_call: TRBV30; cdr3_aa: AWSVRGNDNSPLH
v_call: TRBV7-9; cdr3_aa: ASSPQATGNEKLF
v_call: TRBV6-5; cdr3_aa: ASSYRVGNYGYT